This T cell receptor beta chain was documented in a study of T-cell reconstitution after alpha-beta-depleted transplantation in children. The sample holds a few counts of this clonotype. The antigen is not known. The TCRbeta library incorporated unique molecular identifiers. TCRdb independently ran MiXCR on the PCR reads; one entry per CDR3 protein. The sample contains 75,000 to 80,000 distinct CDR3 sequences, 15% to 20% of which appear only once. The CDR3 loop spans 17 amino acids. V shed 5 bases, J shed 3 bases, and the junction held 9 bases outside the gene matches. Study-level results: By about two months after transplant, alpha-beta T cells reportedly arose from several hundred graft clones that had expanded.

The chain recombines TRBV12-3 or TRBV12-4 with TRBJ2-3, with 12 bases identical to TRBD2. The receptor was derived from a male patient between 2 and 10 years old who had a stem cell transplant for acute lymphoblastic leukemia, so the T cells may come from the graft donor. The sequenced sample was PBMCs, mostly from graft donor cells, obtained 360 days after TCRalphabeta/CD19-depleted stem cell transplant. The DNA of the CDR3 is TGTGCCAGCAGTGCCCGACTAGCGGGAGTGAGGACAGATACGCAGTATTTT. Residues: CASSARLAGVRTDTQYF.